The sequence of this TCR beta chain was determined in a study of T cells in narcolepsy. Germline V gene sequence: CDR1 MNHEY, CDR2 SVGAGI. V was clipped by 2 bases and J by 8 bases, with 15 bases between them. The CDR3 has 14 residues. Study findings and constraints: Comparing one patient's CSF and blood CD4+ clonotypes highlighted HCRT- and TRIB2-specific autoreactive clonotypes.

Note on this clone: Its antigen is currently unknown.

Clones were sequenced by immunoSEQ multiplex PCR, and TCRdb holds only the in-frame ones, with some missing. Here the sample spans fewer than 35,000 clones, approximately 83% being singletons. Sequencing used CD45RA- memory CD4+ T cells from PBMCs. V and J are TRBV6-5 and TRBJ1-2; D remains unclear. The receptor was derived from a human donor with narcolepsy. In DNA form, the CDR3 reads TGTGCCAGCAGTTACGATGCAGAATCCGGGGGCTACACCTTC. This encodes CASSYDAESGGYTF.